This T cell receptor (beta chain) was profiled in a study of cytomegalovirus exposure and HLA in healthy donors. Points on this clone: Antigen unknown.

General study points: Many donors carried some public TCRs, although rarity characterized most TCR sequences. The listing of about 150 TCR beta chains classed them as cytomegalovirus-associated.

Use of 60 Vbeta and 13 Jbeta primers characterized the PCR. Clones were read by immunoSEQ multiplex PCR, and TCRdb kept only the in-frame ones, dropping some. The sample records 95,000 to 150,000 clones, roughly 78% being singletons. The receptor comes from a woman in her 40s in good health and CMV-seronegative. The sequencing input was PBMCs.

The DNA of the CDR3 is TGTGCCAGCAGCTGGACTGGCGGGAGGGCCTACAATGAGCAGTTCTTC. It yields the protein CASSWTGGRAYNEQFF. The rearrangement links TRBV5-6 to TRBJ2-1, with 9 positions matching TRBD2. The CDR3 length is 16 residues. With 3 bases clipped from V and 2 bases from J, the junction kept 6 bases outside the gene matches. CDR1 and CDR2 from the germline V gene are SGHDT and YYEEEE. Variable domain in full (rest from reference TRBV5-6 and TRBJ2-1): DAGVTQSPTHLIKTRGQQVTLRCSPKSGHDTVSWYQQALGQGPQFIFQYYEEEERQRGNFPDRFSGHQFPNYSSELNVNALLLGDSALYLCASSWTGGRAYNEQFFGPGTRLTVL.